Described below is a single T cell receptor beta chain sequence and its context. Its antigen is undetermined. The junction departs from germline at one end; a sequencing error may be responsible. This entry is derived from a study of T cell responses to AZD1222 COVID-19 vaccine. Whole-study results and caveats: Baseline seropositives among AZD1222 recipients totaled only five or six. Repertoire sampling occurred only after the peak T cell response.

Sequencing used immunoSEQ multiplex PCR; TCRdb keeps in-frame clones, though not all of them. The repertoire includes 150,000 to 200,000 clones, more than 75% of them detected once, and approximately 2.7% sits in the top ten. The CDR3 totals 15 residues. Germline V gene lookup returns CDR1 SSHAT and CDR2 FNYEAQ (reference sequence). The sequence came from an adult in good health. The V and J genes are TRBV7-7 and TRBJ1-4; D unclear. Sequenced material: peripheral blood, taken on day 0 of MenACWY control vaccination. Here the CDR3 reads CASSMSLGANEKLFF. The CDR3 coding sequence is TGTGCTAGCAGCATGTCCCTAGGAGCTAATGAAAAACTGTTTTTT.